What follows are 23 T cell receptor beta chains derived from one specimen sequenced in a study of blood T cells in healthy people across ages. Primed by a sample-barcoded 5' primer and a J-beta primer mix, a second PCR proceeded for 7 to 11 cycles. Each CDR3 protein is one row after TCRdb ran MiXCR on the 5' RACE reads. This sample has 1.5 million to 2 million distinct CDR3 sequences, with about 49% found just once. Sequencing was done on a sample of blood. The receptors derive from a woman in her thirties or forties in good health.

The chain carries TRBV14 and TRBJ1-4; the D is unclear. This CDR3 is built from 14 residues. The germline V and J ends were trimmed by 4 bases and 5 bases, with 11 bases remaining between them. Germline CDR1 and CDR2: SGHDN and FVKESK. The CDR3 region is CASSPRLRNEKLFF. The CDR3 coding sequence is TGTGCCAGCAGCCCGAGGCTCCGCAATGAAAAACTGTTTTTT.

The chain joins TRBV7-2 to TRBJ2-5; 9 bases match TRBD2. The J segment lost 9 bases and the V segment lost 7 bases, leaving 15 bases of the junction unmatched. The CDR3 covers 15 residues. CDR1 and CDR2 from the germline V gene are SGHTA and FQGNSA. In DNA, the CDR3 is TGTGCCAGCAACCGAGCGGGGGGCACTTCAGGGGCCCAGTACTTC. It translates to CASNRAGGTSGAQYF.

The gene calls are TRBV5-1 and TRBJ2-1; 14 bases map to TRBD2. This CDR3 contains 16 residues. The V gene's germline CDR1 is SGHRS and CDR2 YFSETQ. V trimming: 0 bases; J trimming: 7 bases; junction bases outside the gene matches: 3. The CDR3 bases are TGCGCCAGCAGCTTGGGTGGACTAGCGGGGGGAAATGAGCAGTTCTTC. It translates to CASSLGGLAGGNEQFF.

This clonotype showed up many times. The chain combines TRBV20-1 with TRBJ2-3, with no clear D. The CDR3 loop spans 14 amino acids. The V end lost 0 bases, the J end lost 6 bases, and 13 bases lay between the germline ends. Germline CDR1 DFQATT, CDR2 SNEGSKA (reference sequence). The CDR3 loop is CSARDGERTDTQYF. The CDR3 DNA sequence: TGCAGTGCTAGAGATGGCGAGAGAACTGATACGCAGTATTTT.

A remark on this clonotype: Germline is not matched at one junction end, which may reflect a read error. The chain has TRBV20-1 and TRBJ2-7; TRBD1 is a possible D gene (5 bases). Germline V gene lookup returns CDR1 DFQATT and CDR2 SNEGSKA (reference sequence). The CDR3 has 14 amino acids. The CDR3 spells CSARDWQGSYGQYF. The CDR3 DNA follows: TGCAGTGCTAGAGATTGGCAGGGCTCCTACGGGCAGTACTTC.

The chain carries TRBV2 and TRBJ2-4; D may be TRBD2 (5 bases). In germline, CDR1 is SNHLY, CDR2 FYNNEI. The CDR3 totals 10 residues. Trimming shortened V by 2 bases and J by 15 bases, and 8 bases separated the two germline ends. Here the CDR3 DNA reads TGTGCCAGCAGTGAAACCGGGGTGTACTTC. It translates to CASSETGVYF.

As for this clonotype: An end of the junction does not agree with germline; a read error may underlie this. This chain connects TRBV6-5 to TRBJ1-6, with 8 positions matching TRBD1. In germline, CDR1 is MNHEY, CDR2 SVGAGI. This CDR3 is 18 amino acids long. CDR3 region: CASSYSDRASSHNSPLHF. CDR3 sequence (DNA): TGTGCCAGCAGTTATTCGGACAGGGCCAGCTCCCATAATTCACCCCTCCACTTT.

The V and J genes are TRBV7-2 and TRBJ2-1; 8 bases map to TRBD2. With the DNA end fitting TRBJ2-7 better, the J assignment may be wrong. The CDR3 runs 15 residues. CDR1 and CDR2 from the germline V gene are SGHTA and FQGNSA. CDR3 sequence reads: CASSLEGRGGKEQYF. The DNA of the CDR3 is TGTGCCAGCAGCTTAGAGGGACGGGGGGGGAAGGAGCAGTACTTC.

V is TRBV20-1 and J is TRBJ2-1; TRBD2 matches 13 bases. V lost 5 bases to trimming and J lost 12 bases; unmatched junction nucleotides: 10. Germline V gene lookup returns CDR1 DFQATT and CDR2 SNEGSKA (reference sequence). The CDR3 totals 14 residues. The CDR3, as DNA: TGCAGTGCTCGGACTAGCGGGGGCCTCGGGAGGCAGTTCTTC. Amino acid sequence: CSARTSGGLGRQFF.

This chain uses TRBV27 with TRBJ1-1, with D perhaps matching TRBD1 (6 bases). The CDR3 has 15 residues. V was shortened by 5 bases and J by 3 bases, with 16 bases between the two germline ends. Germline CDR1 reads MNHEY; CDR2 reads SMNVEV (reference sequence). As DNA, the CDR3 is TGTGCCAGCAGTCCTTACAGGGAGGGTCACACTGAAGCTTTCTTT. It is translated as CASSPYREGHTEAFF.

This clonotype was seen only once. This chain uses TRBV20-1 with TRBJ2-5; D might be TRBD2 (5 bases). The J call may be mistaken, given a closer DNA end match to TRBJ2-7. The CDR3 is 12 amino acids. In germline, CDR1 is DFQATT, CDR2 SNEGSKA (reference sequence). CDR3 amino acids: CSATERAYEQYF. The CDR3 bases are TGCAGTGCTACAGAGAGGGCCTACGAGCAGTACTTC.

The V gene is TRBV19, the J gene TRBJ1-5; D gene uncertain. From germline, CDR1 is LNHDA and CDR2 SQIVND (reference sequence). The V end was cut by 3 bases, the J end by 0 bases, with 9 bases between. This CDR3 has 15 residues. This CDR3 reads CASSMSAYSNQPQHF. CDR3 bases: TGTGCCAGTAGTATGTCCGCGTATAGCAATCAGCCCCAGCATTTT.

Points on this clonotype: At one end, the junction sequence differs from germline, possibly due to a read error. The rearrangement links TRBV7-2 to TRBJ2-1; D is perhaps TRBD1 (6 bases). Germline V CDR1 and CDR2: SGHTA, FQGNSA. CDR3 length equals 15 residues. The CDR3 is CASGLGQSAGETQFF. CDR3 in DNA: TGTGCCAGCGGCTTAGGTCAAAGCGCAGGGGAGACCCAGTTCTTC.

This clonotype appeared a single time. The CDR3 DNA reads TGTGCCAGCATGGGCGTAAACGCTGAAGCTTTCTTT. It translates to CASMGVNAEAFF. This rearrangement joins TRBV6-6 to TRBJ1-1; the D is unclear. This CDR3 region has 12 residues. CDR1 MNHNY and CDR2 SVGAGI come from the germline V gene (reference sequence). The V gene lost 7 bases and the J gene lost 6 bases, with 12 bases spanning the gap.

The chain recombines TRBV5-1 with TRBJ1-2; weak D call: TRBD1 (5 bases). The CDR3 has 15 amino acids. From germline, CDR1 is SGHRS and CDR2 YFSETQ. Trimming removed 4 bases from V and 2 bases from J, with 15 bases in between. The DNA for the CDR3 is TGCGCCAGCAGCCCCGACCCCCGGGACAACTATGGCTACACCTTC. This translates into CASSPDPRDNYGYTF.

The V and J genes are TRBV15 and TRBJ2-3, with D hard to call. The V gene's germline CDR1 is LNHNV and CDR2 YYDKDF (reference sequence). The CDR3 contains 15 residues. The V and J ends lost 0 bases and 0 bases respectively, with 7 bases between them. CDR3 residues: CATSREGSSTDTQYF. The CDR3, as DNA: TGTGCCACCAGCAGAGAGGGTTCTAGCACAGATACGCAGTATTTT.

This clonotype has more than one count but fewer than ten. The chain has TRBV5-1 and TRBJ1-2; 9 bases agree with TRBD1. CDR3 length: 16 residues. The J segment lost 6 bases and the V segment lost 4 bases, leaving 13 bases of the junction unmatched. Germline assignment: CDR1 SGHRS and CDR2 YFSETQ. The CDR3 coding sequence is TGCGCCAGCAGCCTGGGACAGGGCCTAGTAGTAAATGGCTACACCTTC. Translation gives CASSLGQGLVVNGYTF.

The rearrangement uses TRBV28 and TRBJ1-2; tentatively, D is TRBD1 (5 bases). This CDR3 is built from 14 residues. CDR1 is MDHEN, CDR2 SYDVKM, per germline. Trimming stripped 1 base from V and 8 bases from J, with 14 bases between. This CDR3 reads CASSLLRGHLGYTF. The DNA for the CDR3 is TGTGCCAGCAGTTTATTGCGGGGCCACCTAGGCTACACCTTC.

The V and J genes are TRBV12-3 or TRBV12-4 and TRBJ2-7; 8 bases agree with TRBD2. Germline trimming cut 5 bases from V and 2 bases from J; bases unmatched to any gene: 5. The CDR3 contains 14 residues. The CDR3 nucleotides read TGTGCCAGCAGTGCTAGCGGGCCCACCTACGAGCAGTACTTC. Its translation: CASSASGPTYEQYF.

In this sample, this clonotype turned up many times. The CDR3 coding sequence is TGCGCCAGCAGACAGGGCCAGGGATTGATGAACACTGAAGCTTTCTTT. Translation: CASRQGQGLMNTEAFF. The chain recombines TRBV4-3 with TRBJ1-1, with a weak D call TRBD1 (6 bases). This CDR3 spans 16 amino acids. V lost 6 bases and J 0 bases, leaving 17 bases between the germline ends. The germline V gene encodes CDR1 LGHNA and CDR2 YSLEER.

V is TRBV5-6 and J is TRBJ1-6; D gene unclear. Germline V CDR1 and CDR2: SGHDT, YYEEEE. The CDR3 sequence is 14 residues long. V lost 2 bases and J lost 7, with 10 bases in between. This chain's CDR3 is CASSFEERNSPLHF. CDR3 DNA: TGTGCCAGCAGCTTTGAGGAGCGAAATTCACCCCTCCACTTT. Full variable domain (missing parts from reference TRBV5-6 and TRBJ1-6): DAGVTQSPTHLIKTRGQQVTLRCSPKSGHDTVSWYQQALGQGPQFIFQYYEEEERQRGNFPDRFSGHQFPNYSSELNVNALLLGDSALYLCASSFEERNSPLHFGNGTRLTVT.

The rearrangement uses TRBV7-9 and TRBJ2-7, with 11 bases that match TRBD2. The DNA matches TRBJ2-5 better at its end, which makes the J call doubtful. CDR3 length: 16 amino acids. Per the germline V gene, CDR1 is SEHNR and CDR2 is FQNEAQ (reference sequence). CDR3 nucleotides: TGTGCCAGCAGCTTAGACAGGACTAGCGGGCGGGAGACCCAGTACTTC. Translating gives CASSLDRTSGRETQYF.

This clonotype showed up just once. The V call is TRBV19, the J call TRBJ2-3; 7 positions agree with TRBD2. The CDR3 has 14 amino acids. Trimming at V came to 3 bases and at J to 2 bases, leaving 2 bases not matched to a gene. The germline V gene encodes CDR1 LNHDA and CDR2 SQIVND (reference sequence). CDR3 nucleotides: TGTGCCAGTAGTATTGGGACTATCACAGATACGCAGTATTTT. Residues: CASSIGTITDTQYF.